This T cell receptor beta chain was recovered during a study of cytomegalovirus exposure and HLA in healthy donors. Study-level points and caveats: Common viral pathogens seemed to be connected with several of the most significant clusters, according to a later analysis. After further analysis at a later stage, around 17,000 TCR beta sequences were associated with HLA alleles at 0.05 false discovery rate. Across donors, sequencing depth was assumed by presence/absence analyses to be roughly uniform. There were reportedly fewer N-insertions in an Asian-associated ancestry cluster than the approximately 670-donor mean, in a later analysis.

Only one count was recorded for this clone. The antigen remains undetermined. Amplification used 60 Vbeta primers and 13 Jbeta primers. Libraries were prepared by immunoSEQ multiplex PCR; TCRdb keeps only in-frame clonotypes and omits some of them. The repertoire holds about 130,000 clones, 85% to 90% seen once, with approximately 6.7% in the top ten. The CDR3 is made up of 15 amino acids. V was trimmed by 4 bases and J by 0 bases, leaving 10 bases between them. From germline, CDR1 is SGHTS and CDR2 YDEGEE. The origin of this receptor is a young woman in good health and CMV-seropositive. This chain joins TRBV5-8 and TRBJ2-2, with D tentatively TRBD1 (6 bases). The sequenced sample was PBMCs. CDR3 in DNA: TGTGCCAGCAGCGGGGACAACGCGAACACCGGGGAGCTGTTTTTT. Translation gives CASSGDNANTGELFF.